This T cell receptor (beta chain) was obtained from a study of early T cells in non-severe SARS-CoV-2 infection. About the research overall: Bulk RNA from unsorted whole blood was sequenced; chains were unpaired.

Germline-derived CDR1 and CDR2 are DFQATT and SNEGSKA (reference sequence). The CDR3 covers 13 residues. The V end was cut by 3 bases, the J end by 4 bases, with 12 bases between. Attached unique molecular identifiers marked individual cDNA molecules. TCRdb redid the calling of the 5' RACE reads with MiXCR, one entry per CDR3 protein. This table has around 59,000 distinct CDR3 sequences, about an eighth appearing once. Comments on this clonotype: The antigen remains undetermined. One base away lies a much larger clone, so this may be a sequencing read error.

The study, taken as a whole, reports: Sequences matched to VDJdb favored anti-spike CD8 responses, while private and CD4 specificities were missed.

The chain recombines TRBV20-1 with TRBJ1-1; no definite D call. Sequencing was carried out using whole blood. The TCR originated in an adult who was a healthcare worker with PCR-confirmed SARS-CoV-2 infection or an uninfected control (not recorded which). The CDR3 sequence is CSASRAHVTEAFF. The CDR3 DNA reads TGCAGTGCTAGCAGAGCACATGTCACTGAAGCTTTCTTT.